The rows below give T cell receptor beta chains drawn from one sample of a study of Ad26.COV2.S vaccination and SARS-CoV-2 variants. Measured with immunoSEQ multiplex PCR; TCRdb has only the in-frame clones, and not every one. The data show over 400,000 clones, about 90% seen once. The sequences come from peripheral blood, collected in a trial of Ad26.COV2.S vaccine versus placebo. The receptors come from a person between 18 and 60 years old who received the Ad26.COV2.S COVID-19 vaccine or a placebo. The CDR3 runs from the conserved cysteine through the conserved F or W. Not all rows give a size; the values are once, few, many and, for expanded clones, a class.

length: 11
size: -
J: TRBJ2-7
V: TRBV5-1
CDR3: CASSAGVEQYF

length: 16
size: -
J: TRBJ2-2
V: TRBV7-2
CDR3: CASSLSWTGSSGELFF

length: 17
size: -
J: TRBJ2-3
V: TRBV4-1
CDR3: CASSQTGTSGRTDTQYF

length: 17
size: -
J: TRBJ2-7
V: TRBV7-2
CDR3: CATQTRSGGTIFYEQYF

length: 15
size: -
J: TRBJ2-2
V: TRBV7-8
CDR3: CASSLGLGRTGELFF

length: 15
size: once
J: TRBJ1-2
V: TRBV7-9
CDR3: CASSVQGSRGDGYTF

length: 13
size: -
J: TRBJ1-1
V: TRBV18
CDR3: CASSPLEGTEAFF

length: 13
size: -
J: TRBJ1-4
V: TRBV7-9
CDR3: CASSSEVPEKLFF

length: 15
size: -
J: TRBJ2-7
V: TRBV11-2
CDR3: CASSPTGTGGYEQYF

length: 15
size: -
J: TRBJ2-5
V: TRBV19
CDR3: CASSIASGGRETQYF

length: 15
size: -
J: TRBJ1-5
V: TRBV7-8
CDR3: CASSLFGSGNQPQHF

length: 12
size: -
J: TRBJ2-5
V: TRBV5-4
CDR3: CASSLLQETQYF

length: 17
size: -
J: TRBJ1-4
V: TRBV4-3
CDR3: CASSPNLGPSLNEKLFF

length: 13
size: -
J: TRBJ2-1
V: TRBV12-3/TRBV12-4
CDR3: CASRFRREDEQFF

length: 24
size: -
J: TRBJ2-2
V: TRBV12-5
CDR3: CASGSTLPTLGGPGSYANTGELFF